The rows below give T cell receptor beta chains drawn from one sample of a study of cytomegalovirus exposure and HLA in healthy donors. Profiled with immunoSEQ multiplex PCR; TCRdb holds only in-frame clones, not every one. The sample has under 150,000 clones, around 76% seen once. Input material: PBMCs. The source of these receptors is a woman aged 45 to 65 in good health and CMV-seronegative. Each CDR3 is given with its conserved first and last residue. Fields, in order: D gene, J gene, clone size, V gene, CDR3 protein, CDR3 DNA. A D gene is named only where the DNA matches it firmly. The listing skips clone size in some rows; elsewhere it reads once, few, many or a size class.

>TRBD2|TRBJ2-7|.|TRBV5-4
CASSPRIAGGNHEQYF
TGTGCCAGCAGCCCCCGGATAGCGGGAGGTAACCACGAGCAGTACTTC
>.|TRBJ1-5|.|TRBV7-9
CASSFGGGTNDNQPQHF
TGTGCCAGCAGCTTTGGGGGGGGGACGAACGACAATCAGCCCCAGCATTTT
>TRBD2|TRBJ2-1|.|TRBV19
CASSMPNPGLAVNEQFF
TGTGCCAGTAGTATGCCCAATCCGGGACTAGCGGTTAATGAGCAGTTCTTC
>TRBD1|TRBJ2-5|once|TRBV10-1
CASSWTGGGETQYF
TGCGCCAGCAGTTGGACAGGGGGCGGGGAGACCCAGTACTTC
>TRBD1|TRBJ1-3|.|TRBV6-5
CASRRTGDSGNTIYF
TGTGCCAGCAGACGGACAGGTGACTCTGGAAACACCATATATTTT
>TRBD1|TRBJ1-2|once|TRBV27
CATTTRTGDYGYTF
TGTGCCACTACGACCCGGACAGGGGACTATGGCTACACCTTC
>TRBD1|TRBJ1-1|.|TRBV18
CASSQDRGWGTEAFF
TGTGCCAGCTCTCAGGACAGGGGCTGGGGCACTGAAGCTTTCTTT
>TRBD2|TRBJ2-7|.|TRBV28
CASSLLLAGGSYEQYF
TGTGCCAGCAGTCTTCTACTAGCGGGAGGCTCCTACGAGCAGTACTTC
>TRBD2|TRBJ2-1|few|TRBV6-1
CASSGTSGHNEQFF
TGTGCCAGCAGTGGGACTAGCGGGCACAATGAGCAGTTCTTC
>TRBD1|TRBJ2-7|.|TRBV6-1
CASIRGQGAYEQYF
TGTGCCAGCATTAGGGGACAGGGGGCCTACGAGCAGTACTTC
>TRBD1|TRBJ1-1|few|TRBV15
CATSLTGQTEAFF
TGTGCCACCAGCCTGACAGGGCAAACTGAAGCTTTCTTT
>TRBD2|TRBJ2-2|.|TRBV7-9
CASSPPGGANTGELFF
TGTGCCAGCAGCCCCCCCGGGGGGGCGAACACCGGGGAGCTGTTTTTT
>TRBD1|TRBJ2-7|.|TRBV30
CAWTPPGQGGEQYF
TGTGCCTGGACCCCACCGGGACAGGGGGGTGAGCAGTACTTC
>TRBD1|TRBJ1-1|.|TRBV19
CASSPGQGGNTEAFF
TGTGCCAGTAGCCCCGGACAGGGAGGAAACACTGAAGCTTTCTTT
>.|TRBJ2-5|.|TRBV30
CAWLGGQETQYF
TGTGCCTGGCTAGGGGGCCAAGAGACCCAGTACTTC
>.|TRBJ1-1|.|TRBV11-2
CASSQIQRNTEAFF
TGTGCCAGCAGCCAAATACAGAGGAACACTGAAGCTTTCTTT
>.|TRBJ1-2|.|TRBV19
CASSIEPAEGYGYTF
TGTGCCAGTAGTATAGAACCGGCCGAGGGCTATGGCTACACCTTC
>TRBD1|TRBJ2-3|.|TRBV10-3
CAISVSGTGQGTDTQYF
TGTGCCATCAGTGTATCCGGGACAGGTCAGGGCACAGATACGCAGTATTTT
>TRBD2|TRBJ2-1|.|TRBV7-8
CASSLNIIGDSGRRNEQFF
TGTGCCAGCAGCCTAAACATCATTGGGGATAGCGGGAGAAGGAATGAGCAGTTCTTC
>TRBD1|TRBJ2-6|.|TRBV11-2
CASSHSDRAGGANVLTF
TGTGCCAGCAGCCATTCGGACAGGGCAGGTGGGGCCAACGTCCTGACTTTC
>TRBD1|TRBJ1-4|once|TRBV5-6
CASSLRKWTGDEKLFF
TGTGCCAGCAGCTTGAGGAAATGGACAGGGGATGAAAAACTGTTTTTT
>.|TRBJ2-7|few|TRBV5-6
CASSLTGYEQYF
TGTGCCAGCAGCTTGACCGGCTACGAGCAGTACTTC
>TRBD1|TRBJ1-1|.|TRBV9
CASSPAPGQGATEAFF
TGTGCCAGCAGCCCAGCCCCTGGACAGGGGGCCACTGAAGCTTTCTTT
>TRBD1|TRBJ2-7|few|TRBV6-5
CASSSDRDRDNEQYF
TGTGCCAGCAGTTCGGACCGGGACAGGGACAACGAGCAGTACTTC
>.|TRBJ1-1|.|TRBV7-9
CASSYAENTEAFF
TGTGCCAGCAGTTATGCGGAGAACACTGAAGCTTTCTTT
>TRBD1|TRBJ1-1|.|TRBV5-1
CASSSTGGGMNTEAFF
TGCGCCAGCAGCTCGACAGGGGGCGGGATGAACACTGAAGCTTTCTTT
>TRBD2|TRBJ2-2|few|TRBV7-9
CASSESRSGGGGELFF
TGTGCCAGCAGCGAAAGTCGTAGCGGCGGGGGCGGGGAGCTGTTTTTT
>TRBD2|TRBJ2-5|.|TRBV7-2
CASSLVVASGRAVGTQYF
TGTGCCAGCAGCTTAGTTGTCGCTAGCGGGAGAGCCGTGGGGACCCAGTACTTC
>.|TRBJ2-3|.|TRBV19
CASSKGLATRRTDTQYF
TGTGCCAGTAGTAAGGGCCTAGCGACTCGACGCACAGATACGCAGTATTTT
>TRBD2|TRBJ2-3|.|TRBV5-1
CASSLPSGRITDTQYF
TGCGCCAGCAGCTTACCTAGCGGGAGAATAACAGATACGCAGTATTTT
>.|TRBJ1-4|.|TRBV29-1
CSVGWGLREKLFF
TGCAGCGTTGGTTGGGGGCTACGTGAAAAACTGTTTTTT